Listed here are 27 T cell receptor beta chains from one sample, sequenced in a study of blood T cell repertoires in COVID-19. The repertoire was sequenced with immunoSEQ multiplex PCR; TCRdb's copy has only in-frame clones and lacks some. This sample has about 130,000 clones, with about 81% found just once. Input material: PBMCs or T cells enriched from blood (not recorded which). These receptors were taken from a man aged 40-49 years with acute COVID-19.

DNA of the CDR3: TGTGCCAGCAGCCCATGGGACATCGCGAACACCGGGGAGCTGTTTTTT. It specifies CASSPWDIANTGELFF. This chain connects TRBV11-2 to TRBJ2-2; the D gene is possibly TRBD1 (6 bases). The CDR3 consists of 16 residues. CDR1 and CDR2 (germline): SGHAT, FQNNGV. Between the trimmed V and J ends, which lost 5 bases and 0 bases, there was a span of 13 bases.

The chain carries TRBV6-6 and TRBJ1-2, with D tentatively TRBD1 (5 bases). The CDR3 has 15 residues. Germline V gene data show CDR1 as MNHNY and CDR2 as SVGAGI (reference sequence). V lost 2 bases and J lost 6, with 16 bases in between. The CDR3 DNA follows: TGTGCCAGCAGTTACGAGGAGGGGTGGGGAAATGGCTACACCTTC. It codes for CASSYEEGWGNGYTF.

V is TRBV6-5 and J is TRBJ1-4; TRBD1 agrees at 8 bases. Germline V CDR1 and CDR2: MNHEY, SVGAGI. V shed 4 bases and J 5 bases; nucleotides not matched to a gene: 3. This CDR3 spans 14 amino acids. The CDR3, as DNA: TGTGCCAGCAGTTGGACAGGGAAAAATGAAAAACTGTTTTTT. This codes for CASSWTGKNEKLFF.

The V gene is TRBV30, the J gene TRBJ2-7, with 9 bases identical to TRBD2. Germline V gene data show CDR1 as GTSNPN and CDR2 as SVGIG (reference sequence). The CDR3 has 15 residues. V lost 0 bases to trimming and J lost 2 bases; unmatched junction nucleotides: 5. The CDR3, as DNA: TGTGCCTGGAGTGTACAACAGCGGGAGGCCTACGAGCAGTACTTC. Protein product: CAWSVQQREAYEQYF. Combining the CDR3 with reference TRBV30 and TRBJ2-7 gives the whole variable domain SQTIHQWPATLVQPVGSPLSLECTVEGTSNPNLYWYRQAAGRGLQLLFYSVGIGQISSEVPQNLSASRPQDRQFILSSKKLLLSDSGFYLCAWSVQQREAYEQYFGPGTRLTVT.

The chain recombines TRBV29-1 with TRBJ2-5, with D unclear. This CDR3 region has 12 residues. CDR1 is SQVTM and CDR2 is ANQGSEA in the germline V gene. Deletions cut 3 bases from V and 4 bases from J, with 9 bases between. CDR3 sequence: CSVDRLGETQYF. In DNA form, the CDR3 reads TGCAGCGTTGACCGACTGGGAGAGACCCAGTACTTC.

The chain combines TRBV25-1 with TRBJ1-1; tentative D call: TRBD1 (6 bases). The CDR3 runs 12 residues. Trimming took 1 base from V and 6 from J, leaving 6 bases between them. CDR1 is MGHDK, CDR2 SYGVNS, per germline. The CDR3 is CASSEWTAEAFF. The CDR3 DNA sequence: TGTGCCAGCAGTGAATGGACAGCTGAAGCTTTCTTT.

V gene TRBV25-1 combines with J gene TRBJ2-5; D is perhaps TRBD2 (5 bases). The CDR3 runs to 13 residues. V dropped 6 bases and J dropped 5 bases, with 13 bases sitting between them. Looked up from germline, CDR1 is MGHDK and CDR2 is SYGVNS. The CDR3 DNA reads TGTGCCAGCAGCTCCTCACCGGGGGAGACCCAGTACTTC. Its translation is CASSSSPGETQYF.

CDR3 bases: TGTGCGTATCCGCGGGGCAGGTTGTACGAGCAGTACTTC. Its translation: CAYPRGRLYEQYF. The rearrangement joins TRBV28 to TRBJ2-7, with D perhaps TRBD2 (6 bases). Looked up from germline, CDR1 is MDHEN and CDR2 is SYDVKM. The CDR3 covers 13 residues.

The chain employs TRBV5-4 and TRBJ2-1, with 10 nucleotides matching TRBD1. CDR3 length: 15 amino acids. In germline, CDR1 is SGHNT, CDR2 YYREEE (reference sequence). Germline trimming cut 2 bases from V and 4 bases from J; bases unmatched to any gene: 3. This CDR3 reads CASSFGTGEYNEQFF. In nucleotides, the CDR3 is TGTGCCAGCAGCTTCGGGACAGGGGAGTACAATGAGCAGTTCTTC.

This chain connects TRBV6-6 to TRBJ2-2; tentatively, D is TRBD2 (6 bases). CDR3 length: 15 amino acids. The germline V gene has CDR1 MNHNY and CDR2 SVGAGI (reference sequence). V lost 2 bases, J lost 4 bases, and 11 bases lay in between. The CDR3 DNA follows: TGTGCCAGCAGTTACAGGGACTCGAGCACCGGGGAGCTGTTTTTT. Translated, it gives CASSYRDSSTGELFF.

The chain employs TRBV10-3 and TRBJ1-2; TRBD1 matches at 9 bases. Germline-derived CDR1 and CDR2 are ENHRY and SYGVKD. The CDR3 contains 13 residues. V lost 6 bases, J lost 7 bases, and 6 bases stayed unmatched. CDR3 sequence reads: CAISKGQGGGYTF. Here the CDR3 DNA reads TGTGCCATCAGCAAGGGACAGGGTGGTGGCTACACCTTC.

This clone was observed a single time. This same CDR3 is encoded by further DNA sequences in the sample. The J gene is TRBJ1-2, the V gene TRBV30, with D perhaps TRBD1 (6 bases). Trimming left V 2 bases short and J 4 bases short, with 11 bases between. This CDR3 spans 13 amino acids. From germline, CDR1 is GTSNPN and CDR2 SVGIG (reference sequence). CDR3 DNA sequence: TGTGCCTGGAGTTTAGGACAGCTCTATGGCTACACCTTC. The encoded protein is CAWSLGQLYGYTF. Full variable domain (remainder filled in from reference TRBV30 and TRBJ1-2): SQTIHQWPATLVQPVGSPLSLECTVEGTSNPNLYWYRQAAGRGLQLLFYSVGIGQISSEVPQNLSASRPQDRQFILSSKKLLLSDSGFYLCAWSLGQLYGYTFGSGTRLTVV.

The chain combines TRBV21-1 with TRBJ1-1. TRBV21-1 corresponds to a pseudogene. The CDR3 covers 14 residues. CDR3 protein: CASSKDSFSRGAFF. CDR3 sequence (DNA): TGTGCCAGCAGCAAAGATAGCTTCTCTCGAGGAGCTTTCTTT.

The gene calls are TRBV28 and TRBJ1-5, with a weak D call TRBD1 (6 bases). CDR1 and CDR2 (germline): MDHEN, SYDVKM. V was pared by 7 bases and J by 5 bases, with 15 bases between. The CDR3 has 14 amino acids. For the CDR3, the DNA is TGTGCCAGCATCCTAGGGGGGGACTATCAGCCCCAGCATTTT. Its protein product is CASILGGDYQPQHF.

This sequence joins TRBV7-3 and TRBJ2-2, with 9 bases that match TRBD2. The germline gives CDR1 SGHTA, CDR2 FQGTGA. The CDR3 covers 16 residues. With V trimmed by 4 bases and J by 1 base, 4 bases remained unmatched. CDR3 residues: CASSSYSGGNTGELFF. The CDR3 nucleotides are TGTGCCAGCAGCTCTTATAGCGGGGGGAACACCGGGGAGCTGTTTTTT.

This rearrangement joins TRBV11-2 to TRBJ1-2; 9 positions agree with TRBD1. J was trimmed by 7 bases and V by 1 base; bases with no gene match: 4. This CDR3 spans 14 amino acids. Germline-derived CDR1 and CDR2 are SGHAT and FQNNGV. The CDR3 protein is CASSLGTGVIGYTF. The CDR3 coding sequence is TGTGCCAGCAGCTTAGGGACAGGGGTGATTGGCTACACCTTC. Using reference TRBV11-2 and TRBJ1-2 for the parts outside the CDR3, the full variable domain is EAGVAQSPRYKIIEKRQSVAFWCNPISGHATLYWYQQILGQGPKLLIQFQNNGVVDDSQLPKDRFSAERLKGVDSTLKIQPAKLEDSAVYLCASSLGTGVIGYTFGSGTRLTVV.

Notes on this clone: This CDR3 is also generated by other DNA sequences in the sample. V gene TRBV7-2 combines with J gene TRBJ2-7, with D possibly being TRBD1 (5 bases). Germline values: CDR1 SGHTA, CDR2 FQGNSA. Trimming pared 2 bases from V and 4 bases from J, leaving 12 bases between. The CDR3 is 14 residues long. The CDR3, as DNA: TGTGCCAGCAGCTTACAGGGCAGAGATTACGAGCAGTACTTC. Translating gives CASSLQGRDYEQYF.

This clone was counted between two and nine times. V is TRBV6-5 and J is TRBJ1-2, with D possibly being TRBD1 (5 bases). V was pared by 6 bases and J by 8 bases, with 16 bases between. The CDR3 extends over 13 amino acids. The V gene's germline CDR1 is MNHEY and CDR2 SVGAGI. The CDR3 nucleotides are TGTGCCAGCAGCCCGGGACTCCACATGGGCTACACCTTC. Protein sequence: CASSPGLHMGYTF.

V and J are TRBV29-1 and TRBJ1-1; D is unclear. The CDR3 has 13 residues. Germline CDR1 reads SQVTM; CDR2 reads ANQGSEA. Trimming took off 5 bases at V and 1 base at J, with 11 bases between the two ends. The CDR3 sequence is CSVSGQRNTEAFF. Here the CDR3 DNA reads TGCAGCGTTAGTGGGCAGAGGAACACTGAAGCTTTCTTT.

The chain carries TRBV7-3 and TRBJ2-1; 11 nucleotides line up with TRBD2. There are 17 residues in the CDR3. V lost 4 bases, J lost 9 bases, and 14 bases stayed unmatched. In germline, CDR1 is SGHTA, CDR2 FQGTGA. CDR3 residues: CASSSGLADSLGGEQFF. The CDR3 DNA is TGTGCCAGCAGCTCGGGACTAGCGGATTCCCTAGGAGGTGAGCAGTTCTTC.

The chain joins TRBV7-3 to TRBJ2-1; the D gene is possibly TRBD2 (6 bases). CDR3 size: 15 residues. The V end lost 1 base, the J end lost 9 bases, and 16 bases lay between the germline ends. The germline CDR1 and CDR2 sequences are SGHTA and FQGTGA. The CDR3 bases are TGTGCCAGCAGCTTAAGGAGCGCCCCCGGGGGTGAGCAGTTCTTC. Its protein is CASSLRSAPGGEQFF.

This rearrangement joins TRBV7-3 to TRBJ1-1, with D perhaps matching TRBD1 (5 bases). This CDR3 contains 13 residues. Germline loops: CDR1 SGHTA, CDR2 FQGTGA. V lost 5 bases and J 1 base, leaving 8 bases between the germline ends. The DNA for the CDR3 is TGTGCCAGCAGCGTTGGGGCGAACACTGAAGCTTTCTTT. This gives the protein CASSVGANTEAFF.

This CDR3 reads CATSPTSGFQGEQFF. CDR3 nucleotide sequence: TGTGCCACTAGTCCGACTAGCGGGTTTCAGGGTGAGCAGTTCTTC. This chain connects TRBV6-5 to TRBJ2-1; TRBD2 aligns across 10 bases. Per the germline V gene, CDR1 is MNHEY and CDR2 is SVGAGI. The CDR3 is 15 residues long. The V gene end was trimmed by 10 bases and the J gene end by 9 bases; junction bases not matched to a gene: 15.

The chain recombines TRBV29-1 with TRBJ1-2, with D possibly matching TRBD1 (6 bases). This CDR3 is built from 14 residues. Germline-derived CDR1 and CDR2 are SQVTM and ANQGSEA. Trimming pared 7 bases from V and 7 bases from J, leaving 22 bases between. CDR3 amino acids: CSGLQGNIGGGYTF. CDR3 nucleotides: TGCAGCGGTCTTCAGGGGAACATAGGAGGTGGCTACACCTTC.

The rearrangement links TRBV30 to TRBJ1-5; 7 bases are a match to TRBD1. Germline lookup yields CDR1 GTSNPN and CDR2 SVGIG (reference sequence). The CDR3 runs to 13 residues. With V trimmed by 4 bases and J by 3 bases, 3 bases remained unmatched. The CDR3 DNA follows: TGTGCCTGGACCGGACAGGTCAATCAGCCCCAGCATTTT. It specifies CAWTGQVNQPQHF.

The genes are TRBV2 and TRBJ1-5; D is undetermined. Germline-derived CDR1 and CDR2 are SNHLY and FYNNEI. The CDR3 consists of 14 residues. The V gene lost 2 bases and the J gene lost 11 bases, with 16 bases spanning the gap. The CDR3 DNA reads TGTGCCAGCAGTGAACGGGAGCAGAAGGAGACCCAGCATTTT. It translates to CASSEREQKETQHF.

The chain uses TRBV7-9 and TRBJ1-6; D gene uncertain. Germline V gene lookup returns CDR1 SEHNR and CDR2 FQNEAQ (reference sequence). Trimming left V 3 bases short and J 8 bases short, with 14 bases between. CDR3 length equals 15 residues. CDR3 loop: CASSFNSDWDSPLHF. The CDR3 bases are TGTGCCAGCAGCTTTAATTCCGACTGGGATTCACCCCTCCACTTT.